The rows below give T cell receptor beta chains drawn from one sample of a study of cytomegalovirus exposure and HLA in healthy donors. Data came from immunoSEQ multiplex PCR; TCRdb stores just in-frame clones and leaves some out. Among approximately 140,000 clones, 80% were seen once, and the ten largest hold about 4%. Sequenced sample: PBMCs. The receptors were gathered from a woman aged 40 to 50 in good health and CMV-seronegative. Each CDR3 is given with its conserved first and last residue. Each record gives: D gene, J gene, clone size, V gene, CDR3 DNA, CDR3 protein. A D gene is named only where the DNA matches it firmly. Clone size is stated in some rows and not others, as once, few, many or a class when expanded.

>.|TRBJ1-6|.|TRBV13
TGTGCCAGCAGCTTAGGTCACCCCGCGGAATCACCCCTCCACTTT
CASSLGHPAESPLHF
>.|TRBJ1-6|.|TRBV2
TGTGCCAGCAGGGTGGCTTCTGGGGGCAATTCACCCCTCCACTTT
CASRVASGGNSPLHF
>.|TRBJ1-6|.|TRBV4-3
TGCGCCAGCAGCCAGCGTCTCTCTGGGGGGAATTCACCCCTCCACTTT
CASSQRLSGGNSPLHF
>TRBD1|TRBJ1-1|.|TRBV23-1
TGCGCCAGCAGTCAACTTCAAGCAGGGGGCTCGAACACTGAAGCTTTCTTT
CASSQLQAGGSNTEAFF
>TRBD2|TRBJ2-3|.|TRBV29-1
TGCAGCGTTGAATGGCTCTGGACTAGTACAGATACGCAGTATTTT
CSVEWLWTSTDTQYF
>.|TRBJ2-3|.|TRBV6-1
TGTGCCAGCAGCGCAAGACAAACCCCAGATACGCAGTATTTT
CASSARQTPDTQYF
>TRBD2|TRBJ2-7|.|TRBV7-8
TGTGCCAGCAGCGGGGGGACTAGCGGGACCCCAGAGCAGTACTTC
CASSGGTSGTPEQYF
>.|TRBJ1-6|.|TRBV10-3
TGTGCCATCAGTGCCGGGGTCGGGAATTCACCCCTCCACTTT
CAISAGVGNSPLHF
>.|TRBJ2-7|.|TRBV19
TGTGCCAGTAGTCTTCAACACGGACAGACCTACGAGCAGTACTTC
CASSLQHGQTYEQYF
>.|TRBJ2-6|.|TRBV28
TGTGCCAGCAGTTTAGGCGGGGCCGGTGGGGCCAACGTCCTGACTTTC
CASSLGGAGGANVLTF
>TRBD1|TRBJ1-6|.|TRBV28
TGTGCCAGCAGTCCCGGACAGGGAGCTTCACCCCTCCACTTT
CASSPGQGASPLHF
>.|TRBJ2-2|few|TRBV19
TGTGCCAGTAATCATCTACAGACCTCGAACACCGGGGAGCTGTTTTTT
CASNHLQTSNTGELFF
>.|TRBJ2-7|.|TRBV7-6
TGTGCCAGCAGCTTATGGGAGGGGGGTACCTACGAGCAGTACTTC
CASSLWEGGTYEQYF
>.|TRBJ2-7|.|TRBV4-1
TGCGCCAGCAGCGAACAGGACTACGAGCAGTACTTC
CASSEQDYEQYF
>.|TRBJ2-5|.|TRBV6-5
TGTGCTGTACACGGGGGACAAGAGACCCAGTACTTC
CAVHGGQETQYF
>.|TRBJ2-1|.|TRBV7-9
TGTGCCAGCAGCTATGGGGGGAATGAGCAGTTCTTC
CASSYGGNEQFF
>.|TRBJ1-2|once|TRBV4-1
TGCGCCAGCAGCCTATGGACAGAATCTAACTATGGCTACACCTTC
CASSLWTESNYGYTF
>TRBD1|TRBJ1-3|.|TRBV6-5
TGTGCCAGCAGTTCAGGGGGCACTGGAAACACCATATATTTT
CASSSGGTGNTIYF
>.|TRBJ2-2|.|TRBV7-3
TGTGCCAGCAGCTTAGGGGCGGGGGCGCACACCGGGGAGCTGTTTTTT
CASSLGAGAHTGELFF
>.|TRBJ1-1|.|TRBV5-1
TGCGCCAGCAGCTTGGTAGAGGGTGACAAAGCTTTCTTT
CASSLVEGDKAFF
>TRBD1|TRBJ2-7|.|TRBV28
TGTGCCAGCAGTTTATCCGGACAGGGGAGTACCTACGAGCAGTACTTC
CASSLSGQGSTYEQYF
>.|TRBJ1-2|.|TRBV6-6
TGTGCCAGCAGTTATAAGGGGGTACCTTCGGTTGGCTACACCTTC
CASSYKGVPSVGYTF
>.|TRBJ2-2|.|TRBV7-6
TGTGCCAGCAGCTTAGCCGGGAGAGCGAACACCGGGGAGCTGTTTTTT
CASSLAGRANTGELFF
>TRBD1|TRBJ2-3|.|TRBV7-3
TGTGCCAGCAGCTCCGGGACAGGGGGAGTCGGCACAGATACGCAGTATTTT
CASSSGTGGVGTDTQYF
>TRBD1|TRBJ2-7|.|TRBV7-2
TGTGCCAGCAGCTTAGCGGCCGGGACAGGGCTCTACGAGCAGTACTTC
CASSLAAGTGLYEQYF
>TRBD1|TRBJ2-7|.|TRBV19
TGTGCCAGTAGTATGGCCGGGACAGGGAACTACGAGCAGTACTTC
CASSMAGTGNYEQYF
>TRBD1|TRBJ1-6|once|TRBV18
TGTGCCAGCTCACAATCTTCGGGACAGTTTAATTCACCCCTCCACTTT
CASSQSSGQFNSPLHF
>TRBD1|TRBJ2-7|few|TRBV27
TGTGCCAGCAGTTCGGGACAGGGGAGCTCCTACGAGCAGTACTTC
CASSSGQGSSYEQYF
>TRBD2|TRBJ2-1|.|TRBV28
TGTGCCAGCAGTTTGTCAGCGGGGGCAAGGGGTGAGCAGTTCTTC
CASSLSAGARGEQFF
>TRBD1|TRBJ1-2|.|TRBV6-4
TGTGCCAGCAGGGACAGGGGGCCGGATAACTATGGCTACACCTTC
CASRDRGPDNYGYTF
>TRBD1|TRBJ1-1|.|TRBV18
TGTGCCAGCTCACCGGGACAGGCCATGAACACTGAAGCTTTCTTT
CASSPGQAMNTEAFF
>.|TRBJ1-3|.|TRBV4-1
TGCGCCAGCAGCCAAGACAGGTTAGGAAACACCATATATTTT
CASSQDRLGNTIYF
>TRBD2|TRBJ2-5|once|TRBV27
TGTGCCAGCAGTCTCGGACTAGCGGGGAGGGAGACCCAGTACTTC
CASSLGLAGRETQYF
>.|TRBJ2-5|.|TRBV4-2
TGTGCCAGCAGCCAAGGAGGGCTTCTAGATCAAGAGACCCAGTACTTC
CASSQGGLLDQETQYF